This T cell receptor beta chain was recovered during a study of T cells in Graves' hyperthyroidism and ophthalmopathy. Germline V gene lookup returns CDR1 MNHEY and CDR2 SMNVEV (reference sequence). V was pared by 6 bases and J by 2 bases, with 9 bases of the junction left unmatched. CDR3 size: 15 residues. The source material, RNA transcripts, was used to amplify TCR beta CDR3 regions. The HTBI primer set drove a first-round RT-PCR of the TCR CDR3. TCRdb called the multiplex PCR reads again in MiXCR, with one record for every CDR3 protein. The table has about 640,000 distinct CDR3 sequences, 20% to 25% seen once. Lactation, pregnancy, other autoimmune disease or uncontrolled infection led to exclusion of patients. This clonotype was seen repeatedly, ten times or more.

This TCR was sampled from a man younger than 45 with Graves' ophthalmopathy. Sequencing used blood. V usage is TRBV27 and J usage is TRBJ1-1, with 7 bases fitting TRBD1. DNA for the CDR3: TGTGCCAGCAGCTCAGGGGGACTCTTAAACACTGAAGCTTTCTTT. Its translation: CASSSGGLLNTEAFF.